This T cell receptor beta chain was recovered during a study of shared clonotypes between healthy human individuals. Method: immunoSEQ multiplex PCR; TCRdb's copy keeps in-frame clones and lacks some. This table has 800,000 to 1,200,000 clones, approximately 78% appearing once. Regarding the study as a whole: The authors sampled blood alone, and tissue repertoires likely differ. As a rule, naive subsets had a larger estimated richness than memory subsets. Naive CD4 clonotypes were shared across several donors at about 5.2%.

In the case of this clone: Its antigen is not identified.

The length of the CDR3 is 15 residues. Germline trimming cut 4 bases from V and 7 bases from J; bases unmatched to any gene: 9. The germline gives CDR1 MGHDK, CDR2 SYGVNS. The sequence was collected from a man between 18 and 29 years old in good health. Some clones in this sample may be carry-over from other donors' samples. Sequencing used memory CD4+ T cells from PBMCs. Subset described: CD45RA-negative fraction. The chain is built from TRBV25-1 and TRBJ1-4; 7 nucleotides align to TRBD1. The CDR3 spells CASSGAGKGAEKLFF. DNA of the CDR3: TGTGCCAGCAGTGGTGCGGGCAAGGGGGCTGAAAAACTGTTTTTT.